This is a list of T cell receptor beta chains from one sample in a study of T cell responses to AZD1222 COVID-19 vaccine. Sequencing used immunoSEQ multiplex PCR; TCRdb keeps in-frame clones, though not all of them. The sample lists 110,000 or so clones, about nine tenths seen once, with 3.1% in the top ten. Sequencing used peripheral blood, obtained on day 0 of MenACWY control vaccination. The source is an adult in good health. The CDR3 runs from the conserved cysteine through the conserved F or W. Fields, in order: clone size, V gene, CDR3 protein. The listing skips clone size in some rows; elsewhere it reads once, few, many or a size class.

- TRBV9 CASSVSTGGKLFF
once TRBV27 CASSSTGPWAAGELFF
once TRBV28 CASSLETGRTNEKLFF
- TRBV28 CASRVTGGRGGYTF
- TRBV12-5 CASGLEQGGASPLHF
- TRBV7-3 CASSLQAPNTGELFF
- TRBV7-2 CASSLRFSYEQYF
- TRBV5-6 CASSDRGRQPQHF
- TRBV30 CAWSLGQGGQPQHF
- TRBV7-2 CASSLAGDSSYEQYF
- TRBV28 CASSLVSWDSSGNTIYF
- TRBV28 CASSKGSSYEQYF
once TRBV6-5 CASSRSGQGSYGYTF
- TRBV16 CASSWDRGDYGYTF
- TRBV2 CASTWQAGNTEAFF
- TRBV7-9 CASTRGRGGGGTEAFF
once TRBV9 CASSVYGGPDNSPLHF
- TRBV3-1/TRBV3-2 CASSGLGGYEQYF
- TRBV6-6 CASSRDTNQPQHF
- TRBV7-9 CASSLGGEKLFF
- TRBV2 CASRETSGGANEQFF
few TRBV2 CASRGYTF
- TRBV18 CASSPPVHSYNEQFF
many TRBV27 CASSWSQGGQPQHF
few TRBV5-1 CASSPGLNTEAFF
- TRBV18 CASSPTGGNQPQHF
- TRBV19 CASSSSTKTYGYTF
- TRBV28 CASSGAPTPANYGYTF
- TRBV9 CASSVGSDLGPEAFF
- TRBV7-2 CASSSPGTRNSPLHF
- TRBV15 CATSSQQGAGYNEQFF
- TRBV15 CASRPTGAMNYGYTF
- TRBV7-2 CASSRDRGNWNQPQHF